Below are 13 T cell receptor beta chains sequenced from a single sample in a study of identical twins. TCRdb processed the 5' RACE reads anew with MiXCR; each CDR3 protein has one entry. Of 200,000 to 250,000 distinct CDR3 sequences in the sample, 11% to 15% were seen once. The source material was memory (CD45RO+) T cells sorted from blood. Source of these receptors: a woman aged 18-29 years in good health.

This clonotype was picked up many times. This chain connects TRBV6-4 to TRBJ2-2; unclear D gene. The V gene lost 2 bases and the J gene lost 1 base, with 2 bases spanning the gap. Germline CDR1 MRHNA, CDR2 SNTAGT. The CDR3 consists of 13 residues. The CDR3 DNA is TGTGCCAGCAGTGACAGGAACACCGGGGAGCTGTTTTTT. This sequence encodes CASSDRNTGELFF.

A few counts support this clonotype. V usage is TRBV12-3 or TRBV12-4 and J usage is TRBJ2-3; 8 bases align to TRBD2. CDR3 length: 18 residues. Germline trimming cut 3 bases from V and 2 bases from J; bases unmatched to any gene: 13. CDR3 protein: CASSLALAERIHTDTQYF. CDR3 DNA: TGTGCCAGCAGTTTGGCACTAGCGGAGAGAATTCACACAGATACGCAGTATTTT.

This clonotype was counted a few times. CDR3 residues: CAISAGLRDQPQHF. CDR3 DNA: TGTGCCATCAGTGCAGGACTGAGGGATCAGCCCCAGCATTTT. This chain joins TRBV10-3 and TRBJ1-5; D is undetermined. With 4 bases removed from V and 5 bases from J, the gap between germline ends came to 12 bases. Germline V gene data show CDR1 as ENHRY and CDR2 as SYGVKD. The CDR3 totals 14 residues.

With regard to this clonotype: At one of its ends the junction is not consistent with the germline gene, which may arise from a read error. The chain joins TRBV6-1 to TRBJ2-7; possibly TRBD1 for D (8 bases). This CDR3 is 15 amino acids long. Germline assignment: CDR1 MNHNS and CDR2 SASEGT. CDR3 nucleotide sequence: TGTGCCAGCAGTAAAGCGGGACAGGCCACCTACGAGCAGTACTTC. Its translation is CASSKAGQATYEQYF.

The CDR3, as DNA: TGTGCCAGCAGCCAAGGGGTCCGGGCCTATAATTCACCCCTCCACTTT. It specifies CASSQGVRAYNSPLHF. The V call is TRBV14, the J call TRBJ1-6; D is ambiguous. The V gene's germline CDR1 is SGHDN and CDR2 FVKESK. The length of the CDR3 is 16 residues. Deletions cut 1 base from V and 2 bases from J, with 9 bases between.

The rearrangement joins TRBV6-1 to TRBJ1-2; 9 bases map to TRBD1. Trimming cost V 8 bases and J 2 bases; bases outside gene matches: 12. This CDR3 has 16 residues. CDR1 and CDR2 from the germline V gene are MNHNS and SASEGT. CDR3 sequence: CASRTEGQGGNYGYTF. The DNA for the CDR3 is TGTGCCAGCCGAACCGAGGGACAGGGAGGAAACTATGGCTACACCTTC.

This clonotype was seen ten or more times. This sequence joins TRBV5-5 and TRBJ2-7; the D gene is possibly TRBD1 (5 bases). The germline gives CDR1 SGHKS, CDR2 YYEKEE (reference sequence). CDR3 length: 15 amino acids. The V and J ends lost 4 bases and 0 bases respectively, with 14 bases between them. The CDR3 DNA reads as TGTGCCAGCAGCCAAACCCGACAGAGCTCCTACGAGCAGTACTTC. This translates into CASSQTRQSSYEQYF.

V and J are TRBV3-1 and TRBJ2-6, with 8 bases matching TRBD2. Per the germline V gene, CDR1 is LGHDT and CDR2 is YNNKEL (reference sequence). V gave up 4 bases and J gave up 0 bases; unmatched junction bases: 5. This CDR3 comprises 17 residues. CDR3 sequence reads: CASSLTSGGSGANVLTF. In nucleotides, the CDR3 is TGTGCCAGCAGCCTCACTAGCGGAGGCTCTGGGGCCAACGTCCTGACTTTC.

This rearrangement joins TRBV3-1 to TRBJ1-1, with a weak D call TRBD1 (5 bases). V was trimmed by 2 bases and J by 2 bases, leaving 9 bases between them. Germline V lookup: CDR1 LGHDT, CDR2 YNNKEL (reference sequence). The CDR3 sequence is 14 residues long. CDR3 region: CASSQYGTNTEAFF. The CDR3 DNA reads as TGTGCCAGCAGCCAATACGGGACTAACACTGAAGCTTTCTTT.

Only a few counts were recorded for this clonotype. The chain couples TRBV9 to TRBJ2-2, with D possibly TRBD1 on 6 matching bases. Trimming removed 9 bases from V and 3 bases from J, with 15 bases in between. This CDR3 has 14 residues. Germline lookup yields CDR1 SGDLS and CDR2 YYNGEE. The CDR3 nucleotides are TGTGCCACCACCGCCTCAGGGGACACCGGGGAGCTGTTTTTT. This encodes CATTASGDTGELFF.

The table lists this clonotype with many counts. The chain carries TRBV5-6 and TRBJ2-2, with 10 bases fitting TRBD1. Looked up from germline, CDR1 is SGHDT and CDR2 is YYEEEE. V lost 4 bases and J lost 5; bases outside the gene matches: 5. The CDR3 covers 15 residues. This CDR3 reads CASSPGTGVTGELFF. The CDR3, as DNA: TGTGCCAGCAGCCCCGGGACAGGGGTAACCGGGGAGCTGTTTTTT.

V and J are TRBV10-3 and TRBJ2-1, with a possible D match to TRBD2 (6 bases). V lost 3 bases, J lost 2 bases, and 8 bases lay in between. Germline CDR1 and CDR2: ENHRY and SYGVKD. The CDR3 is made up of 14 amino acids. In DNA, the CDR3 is TGTGCCATCAGTGACTCGGGGGCCTACAATGAGCAGTTCTTC. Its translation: CAISDSGAYNEQFF.

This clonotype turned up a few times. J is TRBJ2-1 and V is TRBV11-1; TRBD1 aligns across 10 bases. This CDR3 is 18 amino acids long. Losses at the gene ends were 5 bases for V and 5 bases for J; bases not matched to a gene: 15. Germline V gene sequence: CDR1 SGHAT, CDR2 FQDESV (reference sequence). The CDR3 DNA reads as TGTGCCAGCAGCCCTCTCAGAACGGACAGGGGGAATGACAATGAGCAGTTCTTC. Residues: CASSPLRTDRGNDNEQFF. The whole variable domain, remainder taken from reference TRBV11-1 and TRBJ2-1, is EAEVAQSPRYKITEKSQAVAFWCDPISGHATLYWYRQILGQGPELLVQFQDESVVDDSQLPKDRFSAERLKGVDSTLKIQPAELGDSAMYLCASSPLRTDRGNDNEQFFGPGTRLTVL.